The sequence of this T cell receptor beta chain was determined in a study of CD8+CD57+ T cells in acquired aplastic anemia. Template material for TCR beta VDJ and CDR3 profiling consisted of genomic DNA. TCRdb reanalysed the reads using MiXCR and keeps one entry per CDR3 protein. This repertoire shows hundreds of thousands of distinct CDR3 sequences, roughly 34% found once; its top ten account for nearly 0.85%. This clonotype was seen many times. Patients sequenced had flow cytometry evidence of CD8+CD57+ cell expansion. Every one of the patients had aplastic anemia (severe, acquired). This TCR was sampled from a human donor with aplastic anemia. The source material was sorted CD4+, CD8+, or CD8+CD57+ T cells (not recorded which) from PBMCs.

The CDR3 DNA sequence: TGTGCCAGCAGCCCTGGAGACAGGGCATCCACTGAAGCTTTCTTT. The encoded protein is CASSPGDRASTEAFF. The V call is TRBV7-9, the J call TRBJ1-1; 7 bases are shared with TRBD1. The V gene end was trimmed by 5 bases and the J gene end by 4 bases; junction bases not matched to a gene: 10. The CDR3 runs to 15 residues. CDR1 is SEHNR, CDR2 FQNEAQ, per germline (reference sequence).